A single sample gave rise to the 13 T cell receptor beta chains below, sequenced in a study of blood T cell repertoires in COVID-19. TCRdb's copy holds only in-frame clones and misses some; the assay was immunoSEQ multiplex PCR. The sample lists roughly 520,000 clones, approximately 90% occurring once. Sequencing input: PBMCs or T cells enriched from blood (not recorded which). These receptors all stem from a woman aged 35 to 49 who had recovered from COVID-19.

The chain couples TRBV4-3 to TRBJ2-1, with D uncertain. The CDR3 has 17 residues. Trimming took off 0 bases at V and 0 bases at J, with 12 bases between the two ends. CDR1 LGHNA and CDR2 YSLEER come from the germline V gene. In nucleotides, the CDR3 is TGCGCCAGCAGCCAAGATCAAGGCTACAGCTCCTACAATGAGCAGTTCTTC. It is translated as CASSQDQGYSSYNEQFF.

The J gene is TRBJ2-5, the V gene TRBV5-1; TRBD1 aligns across 9 bases. The CDR3 loop spans 15 amino acids. Per germline, CDR1 SGHRS and CDR2 YFSETQ. With 3 bases clipped from V and 6 bases from J, the junction kept 9 bases outside the gene matches. For the CDR3, the DNA is TGCGCCAGCAGCTCCGGACAGGGGCATGCGAAGACCCAGTACTTC. This codes for CASSSGQGHAKTQYF.

The chain joins TRBV5-6 to TRBJ1-2, with D unclear. The CDR3 runs to 14 residues. Trimming removed 1 base from V and 3 bases from J, with 10 bases in between. Germline CDR1 reads SGHDT; CDR2 reads YYEEEE. CDR3 nucleotide sequence: TGTGCCAGCAGCTTGATTGTTATTGACTATGGCTACACCTTC. Amino acid sequence: CASSLIVIDYGYTF.

This clone is a singleton in its sample. This chain uses TRBV29-1 with TRBJ2-7; 14 nucleotides match TRBD2. The germline CDR1 and CDR2 sequences are SQVTM and ANQGSEA. The CDR3 length is 16 residues. With 4 bases clipped from V and 2 bases from J, the junction kept 7 bases outside the gene matches. CDR3 sequence reads: CSVAGTSGSNPYEQYF. The CDR3 DNA is TGCAGCGTTGCCGGGACTAGCGGGAGTAACCCCTACGAGCAGTACTTC.

This clone was detected once. This chain links TRBV7-2 with TRBJ2-2; 7 positions agree with TRBD2. This CDR3 has 16 amino acids. CDR1 is SGHTA and CDR2 is FQGNSA in the germline V gene. Trimming at V came to 3 bases and at J to 5 bases, leaving 9 bases not matched to a gene. The CDR3 loop reads CASSFVAGVYTGELFF. CDR3 in DNA: TGTGCCAGCAGCTTTGTGGCGGGAGTATATACCGGGGAGCTGTTTTTT.

This rearrangement joins TRBV12-5 to TRBJ1-1; a weak D match, TRBD1 (5 bases). The germline V gene has CDR1 LGHNT and CDR2 FRNRAP. The germline V and J ends were trimmed by 2 bases and 6 bases, with 13 bases remaining between them. The CDR3 consists of 14 residues. The CDR3 bases are TGTGCTAGTGGTTTGCCCAGGGTAGGGCCTGAAGCTTTCTTT. Protein product: CASGLPRVGPEAFF.

The V call is TRBV23-1, the J call TRBJ2-1; 7 nucleotides line up with TRBD1. TRBV23-1 is identified as an open reading frame with a role that is uncertain. The junction had 8 bases not matched to a gene; V was cut back by 3 bases and J by 3 bases. The CDR3 contains 16 residues. CDR3 loop: CASSHSTGMGYNEQFF. The CDR3 nucleotides read TGCGCCAGCAGTCACTCGACAGGGATGGGCTACAATGAGCAGTTCTTC.

The rearrangement links TRBV6-2 or TRBV6-3 to TRBJ2-3, with a weak D call TRBD2 (6 bases). CDR1 and CDR2 from the germline V gene are MNHEY and SVGEGT. The length of the CDR3 is 16 residues. V lost 2 bases and J lost 5, with 17 bases in between. The CDR3 loop reads CASSYRAGALGDTQYF. As DNA, the CDR3 is TGTGCCAGCAGTTACCGAGCGGGTGCCCTTGGAGATACGCAGTATTTT.

This chain connects TRBV27 to TRBJ2-6, with 8 bases that match TRBD1. The germline CDR1 and CDR2 sequences are MNHEY and SMNVEV (reference sequence). V lost 5 bases and J lost 4; bases outside the gene matches: 10. CDR3 size: 17 residues. CDR3 coding DNA: TGTGCCAGCAGTCCCCGGGACAGGACGTCCGGGGCCAACGTCCTGACTTTC. Amino acids: CASSPRDRTSGANVLTF.

This chain links TRBV15 with TRBJ2-1; TRBD1 is a possible D gene (6 bases). CDR1 and CDR2 (germline): LNHNV, YYDKDF (reference sequence). The CDR3 is 15 residues long. V lost 4 bases to trimming and J lost 4 bases, with 14 bases between them. CDR3 loop: CATSIRTDYYNEQFF. CDR3 bases: TGTGCCACCAGCATAAGGACAGATTATTACAATGAGCAGTTCTTC.

This chain joins TRBV7-2 and TRBJ2-7; D uncertain. This CDR3 contains 14 residues. Germline assignment: CDR1 SGHTA and CDR2 FQGNSA. Trimming took off 1 base at V and 2 bases at J, with 9 bases between the two ends. The CDR3 DNA follows: TGTGCCAGCAGCTTAGGGGCAGACACCTACGAGCAGTACTTC. Protein product: CASSLGADTYEQYF.

This clone was counted between two and nine times. V is TRBV7-2 and J is TRBJ1-2, with D possibly being TRBD1 (5 bases). V was cut by 5 bases and J by 3 bases, with 13 bases left in between. Germline lookup yields CDR1 SGHTA and CDR2 FQGNSA. This CDR3 has 14 amino acids. This chain's CDR3 is CASSLQGRDYGYTF. CDR3 in DNA: TGTGCCAGCAGCCTCCAGGGAAGGGACTATGGCTACACCTTC.

V usage is TRBV19 and J usage is TRBJ2-7; D call uncertain. CDR1 and CDR2 from the germline V gene are LNHDA and SQIVND (reference sequence). The V and J ends lost 3 bases and 6 bases respectively, with 9 bases between them. The CDR3 is 12 amino acids. The CDR3 region is CASSMPPGEQYF. The CDR3 DNA is TGTGCCAGTAGTATGCCCCCGGGCGAGCAGTACTTC.